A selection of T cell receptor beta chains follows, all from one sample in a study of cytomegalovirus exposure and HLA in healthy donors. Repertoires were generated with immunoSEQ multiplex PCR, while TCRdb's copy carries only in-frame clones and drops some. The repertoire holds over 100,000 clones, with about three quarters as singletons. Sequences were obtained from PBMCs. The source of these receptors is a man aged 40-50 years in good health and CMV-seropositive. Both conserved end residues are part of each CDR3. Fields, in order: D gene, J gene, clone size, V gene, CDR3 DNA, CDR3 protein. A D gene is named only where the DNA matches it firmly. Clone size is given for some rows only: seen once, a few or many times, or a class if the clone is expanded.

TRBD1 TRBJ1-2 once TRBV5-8 TGTGCCAGCACCGGGACAGGGGCCTCTGCTAACTATGGCTACACCTTC CASTGTGASANYGYTF
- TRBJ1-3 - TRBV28 TGTGCCAGCAGTTTGTATAGCTCTGGAAACACCATATATTTT CASSLYSSGNTIYF
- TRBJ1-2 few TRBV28 TGTGCCAGCAGTTCGACTTATGGCTACACCTTC CASSSTYGYTF
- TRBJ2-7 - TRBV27 TGTGCCAGCAGTATGACTAGAAACTCCTACGAGCAGTACTTC CASSMTRNSYEQYF
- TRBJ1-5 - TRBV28 TGTGCCAGCAGCCTGAGTTGGTCCCAGCATTTT CASSLSWSQHF
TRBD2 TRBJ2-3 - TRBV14 TGTGCCAGCAGCCTTTCTAGCGGGAGTGTAGATACGCAGTATTTT CASSLSSGSVDTQYF
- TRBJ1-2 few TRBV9 TGTGCCAGCAGCACGTCGGGAAACTCAAACTATGGCTACACCTTC CASSTSGNSNYGYTF
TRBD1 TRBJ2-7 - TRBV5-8 TGTGCCAGCAGCTTGAACAGGGGGCGAGAATGGTACGAGCAGTACTTC CASSLNRGREWYEQYF
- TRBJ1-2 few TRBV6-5 TGTGCCAGCAGCCTCGAAACAGGGAACTATGGCTACACCTTC CASSLETGNYGYTF
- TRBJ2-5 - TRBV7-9 TGTGCCAGCAGCTTTGATACAGGGCAAGAGACCCAGTACTTC CASSFDTGQETQYF